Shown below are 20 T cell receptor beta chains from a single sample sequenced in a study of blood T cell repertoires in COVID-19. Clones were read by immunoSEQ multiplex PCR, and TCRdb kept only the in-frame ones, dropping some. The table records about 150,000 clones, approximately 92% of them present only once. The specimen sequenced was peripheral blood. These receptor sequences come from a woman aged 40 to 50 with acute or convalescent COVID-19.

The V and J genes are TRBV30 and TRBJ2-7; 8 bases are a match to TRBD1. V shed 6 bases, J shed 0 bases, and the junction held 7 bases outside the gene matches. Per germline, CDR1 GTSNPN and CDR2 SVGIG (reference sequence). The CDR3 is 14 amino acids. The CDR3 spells CACIGQGSSYEQYF. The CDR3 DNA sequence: TGTGCCTGCATAGGACAGGGAAGCTCCTACGAGCAGTACTTC. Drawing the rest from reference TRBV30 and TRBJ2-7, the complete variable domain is SQTIHQWPATLVQPVGSPLSLECTVEGTSNPNLYWYRQAAGRGLQLLFYSVGIGQISSEVPQNLSASRPQDRQFILSSKKLLLSDSGFYLCACIGQGSSYEQYFGPGTRLTVT.

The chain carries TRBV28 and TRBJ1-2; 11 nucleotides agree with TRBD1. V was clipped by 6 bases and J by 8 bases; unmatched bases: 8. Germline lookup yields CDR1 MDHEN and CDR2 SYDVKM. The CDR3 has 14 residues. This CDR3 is CASRGQGVRGGYTF. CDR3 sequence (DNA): TGTGCCAGCAGGGGACAGGGGGTTCGTGGGGGCTACACCTTC.

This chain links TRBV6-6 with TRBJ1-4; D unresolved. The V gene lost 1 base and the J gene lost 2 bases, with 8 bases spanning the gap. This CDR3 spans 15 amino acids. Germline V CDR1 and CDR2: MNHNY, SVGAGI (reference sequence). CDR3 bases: TGTGCCAGCAGTTACTTCGGAGGGACTAATGAAAAACTGTTTTTT. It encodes CASSYFGGTNEKLFF.

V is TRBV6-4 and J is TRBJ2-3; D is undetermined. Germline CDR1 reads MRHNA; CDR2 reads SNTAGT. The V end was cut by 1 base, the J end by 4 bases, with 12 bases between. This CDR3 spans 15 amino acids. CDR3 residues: CASSDLAGSPDTQYF. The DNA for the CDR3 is TGTGCCAGCAGTGACTTAGCCGGGTCCCCAGATACGCAGTATTTT.

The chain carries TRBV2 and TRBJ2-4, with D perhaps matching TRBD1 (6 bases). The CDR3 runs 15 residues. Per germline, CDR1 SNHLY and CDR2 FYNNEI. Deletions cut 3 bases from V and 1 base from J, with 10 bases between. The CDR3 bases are TGTGCCAGCAGTGAGGACAGAGGTGCCAAAAACATTCAGTACTTC. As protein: CASSEDRGAKNIQYF. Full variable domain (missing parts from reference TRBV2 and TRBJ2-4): EPEVTQTPSHQVTQMGQEVILRCVPISNHLYFYWYRQILGQKVEFLVSFYNNEISEKSEIFDDQFSVERPDGSNFTLKIRSTKLEDSAMYFCASSEDRGAKNIQYFGAGTRLSVL.

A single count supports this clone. The CDR3 DNA sequence: TGTGCCAGCAGCCCAGGGCAGACAAGCACAGATACGCAGTATTTT. Protein: CASSPGQTSTDTQYF. V is TRBV7-3 and J is TRBJ2-3, with D perhaps TRBD1 (5 bases). Trimming removed 5 bases at V and 0 bases at J, with 12 bases between. Germline V gene lookup returns CDR1 SGHTA and CDR2 FQGTGA. CDR3 size: 15 residues.

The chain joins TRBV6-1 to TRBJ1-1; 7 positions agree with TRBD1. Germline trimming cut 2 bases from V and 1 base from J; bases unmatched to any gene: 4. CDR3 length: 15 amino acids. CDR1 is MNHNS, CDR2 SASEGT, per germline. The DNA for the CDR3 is TGTGCCAGCAGTGAACGACAGGGACGGAACACTGAAGCTTTCTTT. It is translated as CASSERQGRNTEAFF.

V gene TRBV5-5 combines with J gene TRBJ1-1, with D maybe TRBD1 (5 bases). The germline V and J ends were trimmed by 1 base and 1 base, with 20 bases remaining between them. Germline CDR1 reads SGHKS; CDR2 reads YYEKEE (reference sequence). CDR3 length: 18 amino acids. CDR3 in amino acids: CASSLLWGLTDKNTEAFF. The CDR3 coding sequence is TGTGCCAGCAGCTTGTTGTGGGGACTGACAGATAAGAACACTGAAGCTTTCTTT.

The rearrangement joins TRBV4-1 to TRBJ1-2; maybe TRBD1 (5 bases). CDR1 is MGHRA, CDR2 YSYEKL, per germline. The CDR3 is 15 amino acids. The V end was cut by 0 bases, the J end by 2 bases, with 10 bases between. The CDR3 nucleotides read TGCGCCAGCAGCCAAGAATCGGACAAGAACTATGGCTACACCTTC. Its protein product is CASSQESDKNYGYTF.

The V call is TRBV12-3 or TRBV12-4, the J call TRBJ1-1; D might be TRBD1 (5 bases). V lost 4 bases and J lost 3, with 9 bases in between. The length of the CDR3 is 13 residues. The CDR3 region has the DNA TGTGCCAGCAGTTCGCAGGGATACACTGAAGCTTTCTTT. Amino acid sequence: CASSSQGYTEAFF.

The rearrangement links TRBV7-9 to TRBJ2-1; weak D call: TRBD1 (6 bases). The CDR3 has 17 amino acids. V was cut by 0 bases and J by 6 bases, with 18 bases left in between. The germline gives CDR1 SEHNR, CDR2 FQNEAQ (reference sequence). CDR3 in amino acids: CASSLAIGTPGGNEQFF. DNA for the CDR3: TGTGCCAGCAGCTTAGCGATAGGGACACCGGGTGGCAATGAGCAGTTCTTC.

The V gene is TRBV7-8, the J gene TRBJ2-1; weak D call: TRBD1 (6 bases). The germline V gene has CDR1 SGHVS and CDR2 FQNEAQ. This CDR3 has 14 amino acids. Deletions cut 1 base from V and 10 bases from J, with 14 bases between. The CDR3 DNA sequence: TGTGCCAGCAGCTTAGTTAACAGGGATCAGGAGCAGTTCTTC. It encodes CASSLVNRDQEQFF. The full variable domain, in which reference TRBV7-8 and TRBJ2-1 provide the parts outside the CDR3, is GAGVSQSPRYKVAKRGQDVALRCDPISGHVSLFWYQQALGQGPEFLTYFQNEAQLDKSGLPSDRFFAERPEGSVSTLKIQRTQQEDSAVYLCASSLVNRDQEQFFGPGTRLTVL.

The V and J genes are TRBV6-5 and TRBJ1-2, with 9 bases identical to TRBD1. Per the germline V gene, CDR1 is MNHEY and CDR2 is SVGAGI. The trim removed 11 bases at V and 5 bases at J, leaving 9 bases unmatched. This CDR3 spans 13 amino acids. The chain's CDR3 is CAGGQGLSYGYTF. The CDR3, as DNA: TGTGCCGGGGGACAGGGACTAAGTTATGGCTACACCTTC.

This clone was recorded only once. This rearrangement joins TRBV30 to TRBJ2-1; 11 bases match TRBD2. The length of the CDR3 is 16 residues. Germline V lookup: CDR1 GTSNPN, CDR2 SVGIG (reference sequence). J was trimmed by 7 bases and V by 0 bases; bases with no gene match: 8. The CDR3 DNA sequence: TGTGCCTGGAGTGTACCAAGACTAGCGGGATTGAATGAGCAGTTCTTC. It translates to CAWSVPRLAGLNEQFF.

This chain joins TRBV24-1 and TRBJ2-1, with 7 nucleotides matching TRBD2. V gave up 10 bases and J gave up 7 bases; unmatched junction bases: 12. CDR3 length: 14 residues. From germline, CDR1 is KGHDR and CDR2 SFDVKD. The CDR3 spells CATSPRLAVNEQFF. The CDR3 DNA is TGTGCCACAAGTCCCCGACTAGCCGTAAATGAGCAGTTCTTC.

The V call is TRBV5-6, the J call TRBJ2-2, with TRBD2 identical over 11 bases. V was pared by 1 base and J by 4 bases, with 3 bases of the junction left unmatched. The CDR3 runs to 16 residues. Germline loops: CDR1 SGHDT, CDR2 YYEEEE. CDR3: CASSLPSGRSTGELFF. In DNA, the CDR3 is TGTGCCAGCAGCTTGCCTAGCGGGAGGTCCACCGGGGAGCTGTTTTTT. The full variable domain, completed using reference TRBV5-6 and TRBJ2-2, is DAGVTQSPTHLIKTRGQQVTLRCSPKSGHDTVSWYQQALGQGPQFIFQYYEEEERQRGNFPDRFSGHQFPNYSSELNVNALLLGDSALYLCASSLPSGRSTGELFFGEGSRLTVL.

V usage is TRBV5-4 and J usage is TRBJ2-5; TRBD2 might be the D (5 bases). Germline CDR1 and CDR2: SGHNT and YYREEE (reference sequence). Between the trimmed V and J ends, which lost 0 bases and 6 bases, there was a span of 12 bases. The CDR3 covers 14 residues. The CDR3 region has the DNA TGTGCCAGCAGCTTGGCGGGGTTGGGAAAGACCCAGTACTTC. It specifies CASSLAGLGKTQYF.

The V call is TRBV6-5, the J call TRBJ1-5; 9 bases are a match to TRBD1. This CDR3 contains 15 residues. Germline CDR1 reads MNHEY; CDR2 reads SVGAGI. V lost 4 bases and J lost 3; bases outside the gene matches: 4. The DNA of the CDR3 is TGTGCCAGCAGTTCCCGGGACAGGGCCAATCAGCCCCAGCATTTT. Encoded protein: CASSSRDRANQPQHF.

CDR3 coding DNA: TGTGCCAGCAGCGTAGAGGCGGGCGGAAGTGAAAAACTGTTTTTT. Encoded protein: CASSVEAGGSEKLFF. The chain has TRBV9 and TRBJ1-4, with D hard to call. Trimming stripped 0 bases from V and 7 bases from J, with 13 bases between. The CDR3 runs 15 residues. Germline-derived CDR1 and CDR2 are SGDLS and YYNGEE. Full variable domain (remainder filled in from reference TRBV9 and TRBJ1-4): DSGVTQTPKHLITATGQRVTLRCSPRSGDLSVYWYQQSLDQGLQFLIQYYNGEERAKGNILERFSAQQFPDLHSELNLSSLELGDSALYFCASSVEAGGSEKLFFGSGTQLSVL.

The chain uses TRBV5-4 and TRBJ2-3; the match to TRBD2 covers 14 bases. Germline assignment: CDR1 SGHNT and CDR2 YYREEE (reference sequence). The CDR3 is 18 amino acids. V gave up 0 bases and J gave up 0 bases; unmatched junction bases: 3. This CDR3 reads CASSLDGLAGGSTDTQYF. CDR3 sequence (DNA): TGTGCCAGCAGCTTGGACGGACTAGCGGGGGGAAGCACAGATACGCAGTATTTT.